The clone carrying this T cell receptor beta chain has more than one count but fewer than ten. The antigen remains unidentified. Then a second PCR, running about 6 to 11 cycles, was carried out with a sample-barcoded 5' primer and a J-beta primer mix. No fewer than 3 million CDR3-containing paired-end reads came from each sample. Using its own MiXCR run on the 5' RACE reads, TCRdb lists one record per CDR3 protein. The sample holds some 1.7 million distinct CDR3 sequences, roughly 30% seen once. The data stem from a study of blood T cells in healthy people across ages. General study points: The authors considered diversity estimates from one million T cells to be underestimates. Naive T cell percentage and TCR beta diversity correlated strongly.

The CDR3 sequence is 16 residues long. V was cut by 3 bases and J by 0 bases, with 12 bases left in between. CDR1 SGHRS and CDR2 YFSETQ come from the germline V gene. The chain carries TRBV5-1 and TRBJ1-4; D might be TRBD1 (5 bases). The TCR sequence derives from a woman in her 30s in good health. The material sequenced was blood. The CDR3 region has the DNA TGCGCCAGCAGCTCCGGCCGGACACCAACTAATGAAAAACTGTTTTTT. Translation: CASSSGRTPTNEKLFF.